These 25 T cell receptor beta chains came from one sample sequenced in a study of cytomegalovirus exposure and HLA in healthy donors. The PCR was carried out with 60 Vbeta primers and 13 Jbeta primers. Profiled with immunoSEQ multiplex PCR; TCRdb holds only in-frame clones, not every one. The sample lists 200,000 to 250,000 clones, 70% to 85% occurring once. The sequenced material came from PBMCs. The receptors shown here come from a woman aged 55-69 years in good health and CMV-seropositive.

V and J are TRBV9 and TRBJ2-3, with 7 bases aligning to TRBD1. Germline V gives CDR1 SGDLS, CDR2 YYNGEE. V shed 0 bases, J shed 1 base, and the junction held 2 bases outside the gene matches. The CDR3 is 15 residues long. CDR3 nucleotides: TGTGCCAGCAGCGTAGATGGACAGGGCACAGATACGCAGTATTTT. Residues: CASSVDGQGTDTQYF.

This chain uses TRBV2 with TRBJ2-7, with 9 positions matching TRBD1. This CDR3 has 11 residues. Germline-derived CDR1 and CDR2 are SNHLY and FYNNEI. Trimming took 6 bases from V and 12 from J; bases not matched to a gene: 6. The CDR3 DNA sequence: TGTGCCAGCAGCGAGGGACAGGGACGGTACTTC. Translation gives CASSEGQGRYF.

This chain links TRBV18 with TRBJ2-2; 12 bases are a match to TRBD1. J gave up 7 bases and V 3 bases, and 3 bases lay outside the gene matches. CDR1 and CDR2 (germline): KGHSH, LQKENI. This CDR3 spans 15 amino acids. The CDR3 loop is CASSPGQGAFGELFF. The CDR3 coding sequence is TGTGCCAGCTCACCGGGACAGGGGGCTTTCGGGGAGCTGTTTTTT.

The rearrangement links TRBV6-6 to TRBJ1-1; the D gene is possibly TRBD1 (6 bases). The germline CDR1 and CDR2 sequences are MNHNY and SVGAGI (reference sequence). The CDR3 totals 13 residues. The V end lost 0 bases, the J end lost 11 bases, and 13 bases lay between the germline ends. The CDR3 region has the DNA TGTGCCAGCAGTTACTCGAGGGGGGGGTTTGCTTTCTTT. Encoded protein: CASSYSRGGFAFF.

This chain links TRBV5-1 with TRBJ2-5, with a possible D match to TRBD2 (6 bases). V was cut by 0 bases and J by 5 bases, with 11 bases left in between. This CDR3 has 14 residues. Germline values: CDR1 SGHRS, CDR2 YFSETQ. The DNA for the CDR3 is TGCGCCAGCAGCTTGGGTGGGGGGAAGGAGACCCAGTACTTC. As protein: CASSLGGGKETQYF. Full variable domain (missing parts from reference TRBV5-1 and TRBJ2-5): KAGVTQTPRYLIKTRGQQVTLSCSPISGHRSVSWYQQTPGQGLQFLFEYFSETQRNKGNFPGRFSGRQFSNSRSEMNVSTLELGDSALYLCASSLGGGKETQYFGPGTRLLVL.

This sequence joins TRBV7-3 and TRBJ2-7, with 9 nucleotides matching TRBD2. CDR1 is SGHTA and CDR2 is FQGTGA in the germline V gene. V shed 5 bases and J 1 base; nucleotides not matched to a gene: 9. The length of the CDR3 is 16 residues. CDR3 in DNA: TGTGCCAGCAGCCCCGGCGGGAGGGGCGCTTCCTACGAGCAGTACTTC. Translating it yields CASSPGGRGASYEQYF. Complete variable domain (other parts from reference TRBV7-3 and TRBJ2-7): GAGVSQTPSNKVTEKGKYVELRCDPISGHTALYWYRQSLGQGPEFLIYFQGTGAADDSGLPNDRFFAVRPEGSVSTLKIQRTERGDSAVYLCASSPGGRGASYEQYFGPGTRLTVT.

This clone has just one count. V is TRBV30 and J is TRBJ2-4; 9 nucleotides align to TRBD2. The germline V gene encodes CDR1 GTSNPN and CDR2 SVGIG (reference sequence). The trim removed 1 base at V and 0 bases at J, leaving 16 bases unmatched. The CDR3 covers 20 residues. CDR3 sequence: CAWSDPARVQLAGAKNIQYF. The CDR3 DNA reads TGTGCCTGGAGTGATCCAGCACGAGTCCAACTAGCGGGAGCCAAAAACATTCAGTACTTC.

This clone was counted once. V is TRBV4-3 and J is TRBJ2-1, with 11 positions matching TRBD1. CDR3 size: 16 residues. The J segment lost 7 bases and the V segment lost 0 bases, leaving 5 bases of the junction unmatched. Germline assignment: CDR1 LGHNA and CDR2 YSLEER. CDR3 in amino acids: CASSQDGQGALNEQFF. The CDR3 DNA is TGCGCCAGCAGCCAAGATGGACAGGGGGCTCTAAATGAGCAGTTCTTC.

This clone was counted only a few times. The chain has TRBV5-1 and TRBJ1-2; D uncertain. Germline assignment: CDR1 SGHRS and CDR2 YFSETQ. V was shortened by 4 bases and J by 9 bases, with 13 bases between the two germline ends. The CDR3 runs 12 residues. CDR3 residues: CASSRSGESYTF. The CDR3 nucleotides read TGCGCCAGCAGCCGCTCGGGAGAAAGCTACACCTTC.

The V call is TRBV7-9, the J call TRBJ2-7, with 8 bases matching TRBD2. Germline loops: CDR1 SEHNR, CDR2 FQNEAQ (reference sequence). The CDR3 spans 16 residues. Trimming took 0 bases from V and 7 from J; bases not matched to a gene: 11. CDR3 region: CASSLAGGGPPGEQYF. DNA of the CDR3: TGTGCCAGCAGCTTAGCGGGCGGGGGGCCCCCGGGGGAGCAGTACTTC.

The rearrangement joins TRBV6-1 to TRBJ2-5, with D maybe TRBD1 (6 bases). Germline-derived CDR1 and CDR2 are MNHNS and SASEGT. V lost 6 bases, J lost 3 bases, and 11 bases lay in between. The CDR3 runs 13 residues. The CDR3 DNA sequence: TGTGCCAGCAGAAGGGGGACAAAAGAGACCCAGTACTTC. It is translated as CASRRGTKETQYF.

The chain recombines TRBV30 with TRBJ1-5, with 8 bases matching TRBD1. Per germline, CDR1 GTSNPN and CDR2 SVGIG (reference sequence). J lost 6 bases, V lost 5 bases, and 6 bases had no gene match. The CDR3 covers 13 residues. Written as DNA, the CDR3 is TGTGCCTGGTCAGGGGGCGCCGGTCAGCCCCAGCATTTT. It is translated as CAWSGGAGQPQHF.

The chain carries TRBV30 and TRBJ2-7; D is possibly TRBD2 (5 bases). Germline loops: CDR1 GTSNPN, CDR2 SVGIG (reference sequence). The CDR3 runs to 16 residues. Trimming cost V 1 base and J 8 bases, with 24 bases left between them. CDR3 residues: CAWSGAAVGLNDKQYF. In DNA form, the CDR3 reads TGTGCCTGGAGTGGAGCAGCGGTAGGCCTTAACGACAAGCAGTACTTC.

The CDR3 loop reads CASSPTSGGQETQYF. The CDR3, as DNA: TGTGCCAGCTCCCCTACTAGCGGGGGCCAAGAGACCCAGTACTTC. The gene calls are TRBV18 and TRBJ2-5; 11 nucleotides line up with TRBD2. Losses at the gene ends were 6 bases for V and 1 base for J; bases not matched to a gene: 4. CDR1 is KGHSH, CDR2 LQKENI, per germline. The CDR3 runs to 15 residues. Full variable domain (remainder filled in from reference TRBV18 and TRBJ2-5): NAGVMQNPRHLVRRRGQEARLRCSPMKGHSHVYWYRQLPEEGLKFMVYLQKENIIDESGMPKERFSAEFPKEGPSILRIQQVVRGDSAAYFCASSPTSGGQETQYFGPGTRLLVL.

The chain couples TRBV7-7 to TRBJ2-1; 9 nucleotides agree with TRBD2. The CDR3 extends over 17 amino acids. Germline V gene data show CDR1 as SSHAT and CDR2 as FNYEAQ (reference sequence). V shed 0 bases, J shed 8 bases, and the junction held 11 bases outside the gene matches. The CDR3 region has the DNA TGTGCCAGCAGCTTAGCAGTTAGCGGGAGTGGCCCCCATGAGCAGTTCTTC. Translation gives CASSLAVSGSGPHEQFF. The variable domain in full, with the rest retrieved from reference TRBV7-7 and TRBJ2-1, is GAGVSQSPRYKVTKRGQDVTLRCDPISSHATLYWYQQALGQGPEFLTYFNYEAQPDKSGLPSDRFSAERPEGSISTLTIQRTEQRDSAMYRCASSLAVSGSGPHEQFFGPGTRLTVL.

V is TRBV23-1 and J is TRBJ2-1; 8 bases align to TRBD1. TRBV23-1 is sorted into the ORF group, with uncertain function. This CDR3 is 12 amino acids long. The V segment lost 6 bases and the J segment 9 bases; nucleotides outside the gene matches: 4. The DNA of the CDR3 is TGCGCCAGCAGAGGGACAGGCATTGAGCAGTTCTTC. The encoded protein is CASRGTGIEQFF.

The V and J genes are TRBV5-4 and TRBJ1-2, with D hard to call. The CDR3 loop spans 15 amino acids. V lost 4 bases and J lost 0, with 13 bases in between. Germline CDR1 SGHNT, CDR2 YYREEE (reference sequence). The CDR3 region has the DNA TGTGCCAGCAGCGACGCTGGGCCCACTAACTATGGCTACACCTTC. It encodes CASSDAGPTNYGYTF.

Only a few counts were recorded for this clone. The CDR3 DNA reads TGCGCCAGCAGTGAAGAAGGGACAGGGGCCTACGAGCAGTACTTC. It encodes CASSEEGTGAYEQYF. V gene TRBV10-1 combines with J gene TRBJ2-7; 10 bases line up with TRBD1. Germline assignment: CDR1 WNHNN and CDR2 SYGVQD (reference sequence). V lost 3 bases and J lost 2; bases outside the gene matches: 4. This CDR3 is 15 amino acids long.

The sample holds one count of this clone. CDR3 DNA sequence: TGTGCCAGCAGCTTAGCGCGTAACGGCTACGAGCAGTACTTC. Its protein product is CASSLARNGYEQYF. The V gene is TRBV7-2, the J gene TRBJ2-7; D is ambiguous. CDR1 is SGHTA and CDR2 is FQGNSA in the germline V gene. This CDR3 is built from 14 residues. Trimming shortened V by 0 bases and J by 3 bases, and 9 bases separated the two germline ends. Based on the CDR3 plus reference TRBV7-2 and TRBJ2-7, the full variable domain is GAGVSQSPSNKVTEKGKDVELRCDPISGHTALYWYRQSLGQGLEFLIYFQGNSAPDKSGLPSDRFSAERTGGSVSTLTIQRTQQEDSAVYLCASSLARNGYEQYFGPGTRLTVT.

The chain combines TRBV7-9 with TRBJ1-4; 9 bases fit TRBD1. The CDR3 has 14 amino acids. The ends lost 5 bases at V and 4 bases at J; junction bases unmatched: 2. Germline CDR1 is SEHNR and CDR2 is FQNEAQ (reference sequence). The CDR3 coding sequence is TGTGCCAGCAGCCCGGGACAGGGTAATGAAAAACTGTTTTTT. Translated: CASSPGQGNEKLFF.

This clone was seen a handful of times. The chain employs TRBV6-5 and TRBJ2-4; D might be TRBD2 (6 bases). The CDR3 has 15 amino acids. Per the germline V gene, CDR1 is MNHEY and CDR2 is SVGAGI. The ends were cut back, 5 bases at V and 0 bases at J, with 11 bases in the middle. The CDR3: CASSTPGLAKNIQYF. In DNA, the CDR3 is TGTGCCAGCAGTACCCCGGGACTAGCCAAAAACATTCAGTACTTC.

J is TRBJ1-1 and V is TRBV2, with a tentative D call TRBD1 (6 bases). In germline, CDR1 is SNHLY, CDR2 FYNNEI. The CDR3 contains 13 residues. With 9 bases removed from V and 1 base from J, the gap between germline ends came to 12 bases. DNA of the CDR3: TGTGCCAGTGAGGGGGGGCCGAACACTGAAGCTTTCTTT. This encodes CASEGGPNTEAFF.

The chain carries TRBV6-6 and TRBJ2-7; 7 nucleotides agree with TRBD1. The V segment lost 2 bases and the J segment 3 bases; nucleotides outside the gene matches: 7. CDR3 length equals 15 residues. CDR1 and CDR2 from the germline V gene are MNHNY and SVGAGI (reference sequence). The CDR3 spells CASSYDGGQIYEQYF. In nucleotides, the CDR3 is TGTGCCAGCAGTTACGATGGGGGACAGATCTACGAGCAGTACTTC.

The chain links TRBV6-1 to TRBJ1-1; D is ambiguous. The germline V gene encodes CDR1 MNHNS and CDR2 SASEGT. V shed 4 bases and J shed 1 base, with 16 bases lying between them. The CDR3 sequence is 16 residues long. The CDR3 DNA reads as TGTGCCAGCAGTGGGGGTTTAGGACGGGGGAACACTGAAGCTTTCTTT. Amino acids: CASSGGLGRGNTEAFF.

The chain carries TRBV6-1 and TRBJ1-1; 7 bases map to TRBD1. The V gene's germline CDR1 is MNHNS and CDR2 SASEGT. There are 15 residues in the CDR3. V trimming: 5 bases; J trimming: 1 base; junction bases outside the gene matches: 7. As DNA, the CDR3 is TGTGCCAGCAGTTTGGAAGGGGGCTGGAACACTGAAGCTTTCTTT. Translated: CASSLEGGWNTEAFF.